This is a list of T cell receptor beta chains from one sample in a study of response to subunit inactivated influenza vaccine. TCRdb passed the RT-PCR reads through MiXCR, listing each CDR3 protein once. In the table there are 550,000 to 800,000 distinct CDR3 sequences, about 14% of which are singletons. This material consisted of PBMCs from blood, taken less than 15 days before vaccination. The receptors come from a man between 50 and 59 years old who received an inactivated influenza vaccine. Both conserved end residues are part of each CDR3. Fields, in order: V gene, D gene, clone size, J gene, CDR3 DNA, CDR3 protein. A D gene is named only where the DNA matches it firmly. Size tells how often a clone was seen (once, few, many) or the class of an expanded clone, and some rows leave it out.

TRBV12-3/TRBV12-4	-	many	TRBJ2-3	TGTGCCAGCAGTTTTTTGACCGGAACAGATACGCAGTATTTT	CASSFLTGTDTQYF
TRBV20-1	-	-	TRBJ2-7	TGCAGTGCTAGACCTCTGGGGGATTACGAGCAGTACTTC	CSARPLGDYEQYF
TRBV7-2	-	-	TRBJ2-3	TGTGCCAGCAGCTTACCCTACACTAGTAGTGCGCAGTATTTT	CASSLPYTSSAQYF
TRBV11-3	-	-	TRBJ1-2	TGTGCCAGCAGCCCTCGGGTCGGCTACACCTTC	CASSPRVGYTF
TRBV12-3/TRBV12-4	TRBD2	many	TRBJ2-1	TGTGCCAGCACCCCCCGTAGCGGGAGCTCCTACAATGAGCAGTTCTTC	CASTPRSGSSYNEQFF
TRBV7-8	-	-	TRBJ2-1	TGTGCCAGCAGCTCAAACGGGGCCTTTCAGCAGCTCTTC	CASSSNGAFQQLF
TRBV5-1	TRBD1	-	TRBJ1-2	TGCGCCAGCAGCCACGAGACTGGACAGGGGGACTATGGCTACACCTTC	CASSHETGQGDYGYTF
TRBV15	-	-	TRBJ1-1	TGTGCCACCAGCAGAGATGCCGTTTCGGCTTTCTTT	CATSRDAVSAFF
TRBV14	-	-	TRBJ2-3	TGTGCCAGCAGGCCCGCCTTCAGCGAAAAAGGAGGGGATACGCAGTATTTT	CASRPAFSEKGGDTQYF
TRBV28	-	-	TRBJ2-7	TGTGCCAGCAGTTTGGGGACAAAGCCTCCCTACGAGCAGTACTTC	CASSLGTKPPYEQYF
TRBV5-6	-	many	TRBJ2-1	TGTGCCAGCAGCTTGGACTACCGGGAGCAGTTCTTC	CASSLDYREQFF
TRBV19	-	-	TRBJ1-5	TGTGCCAGTAGTATAGGTGTCAGAGCTAGCAATCAGCCCCAGCATTTT	CASSIGVRASNQPQHF
TRBV20-1	-	few	TRBJ2-3	TGCAGTGCTAGACCGATTAATGGGGAGGATACGCAGTATTTT	CSARPINGEDTQYF
TRBV20-1	TRBD1	-	TRBJ2-7	TGCAGTGCTAGTGGCCTCCAGGGGGCTCGCGAGCAGTACTTC	CSASGLQGAREQYF
TRBV5-1	TRBD1	-	TRBJ2-3	TGCGCCAGCAGCTTCATCCCTGGACAGGGAACAGATACGCAGTATTTT	CASSFIPGQGTDTQYF
TRBV5-1	-	few	TRBJ2-1	TGCGCCAGCAGCTTCGCGGCTAGCGCCTACAATGAGCAGTTCTTC	CASSFAASAYNEQFF
TRBV7-9	TRBD2	-	TRBJ2-7	TGTGCCAGCAGCTTAGGAATAGCGGGATCTCAAGAGCAGTACTTC	CASSLGIAGSQEQYF
TRBV29-1	TRBD1	many	TRBJ1-4	TGCAGCGTTGGGGACAGGCATGAAAAACTGTTTTTT	CSVGDRHEKLFF
TRBV12-3/TRBV12-4	TRBD1	few	TRBJ1-4	TGTGCCAGCAGTAAAGACAGGGGGGCATTGTTTTTT	CASSKDRGALFF
TRBV6-5	TRBD2	-	TRBJ2-7	TGTGCCAGCAGTTACTCGATTGGACTAGCGGTGAGCTCCTACGAGCAGTACTTC	CASSYSIGLAVSSYEQYF
TRBV27	-	few	TRBJ2-3	TGTGCCAGCACCGCGGGGTGGGGACGGAGCACAGATACGCAGTATTTT	CASTAGWGRSTDTQYF
TRBV14	-	few	TRBJ2-5	TGTGCCAGCAGCCAACCGCGACGTGTCCAAGAGACCCAGTACTTC	CASSQPRRVQETQYF
TRBV20-1	-	many	TRBJ2-7	TGCAGTGCTAGCCGCGGCCGGGACCGCAGCTACGAGCAGTACTTC	CSASRGRDRSYEQYF
TRBV4-2	-	few	TRBJ2-2	TGTGCCAGCAGCCAAGACGGGATCACTTCCACCGGGGAGCTGTTTTTT	CASSQDGITSTGELFF
TRBV29-1	TRBD2	-	TRBJ2-7	TGCAGCGCGTACCTAGCGGGGGGGTACGAGCAGTACTTC	CSAYLAGGYEQYF
TRBV11-2	TRBD2	many	TRBJ2-7	TGTGCCAGCAGCCCCGGGACTAGCGGGTTCTACGAGCAGTACTTC	CASSPGTSGFYEQYF
TRBV18	-	-	TRBJ1-1	TGTGCCAGCTCACCCCCCCCAGGTATCGATGAAGCTTTCTTT	CASSPPPGIDEAFF
TRBV11-2	-	-	TRBJ2-5	TGTGCCAGCAGCTTAGAAACTAGTGGGTCGACCCAGTACTTC	CASSLETSGSTQYF
TRBV7-2	-	-	TRBJ2-7	TGTGCCAGCAGCTTAGCGGGGACGGAGTCCTACGAGCAGTACTTC	CASSLAGTESYEQYF
TRBV11-2	-	-	TRBJ2-4	TGTGCCAGCAGCCTGACTGGGGATATGCTAGCCAAAAACATTCAGTACTTC	CASSLTGDMLAKNIQYF
TRBV3-1	-	few	TRBJ2-5	TGTGCCAGCAGCACCCGCGGGACAGAACAAGAGACCCAGTACTTC	CASSTRGTEQETQYF
TRBV5-1	TRBD2	few	TRBJ2-1	TGCGCCAGCGGCGCGGGAGGCGCTTACAATGAGCAGTTCTTC	CASGAGGAYNEQFF
TRBV5-6	-	many	TRBJ2-1	TGTGCCAGCAGCCCGGGGATAAGCTCCTACAATGAGCAGTTCTTC	CASSPGISSYNEQFF
TRBV9	-	-	TRBJ2-7	TGTGCCAGCAGCGTAGGGACTGGCTCCGAGCAGTACTTC	CASSVGTGSEQYF
TRBV29-1	-	few	TRBJ1-1	TGCAGCGTTGGGCCCATTCGGAACACTGAAGCTTTCTTT	CSVGPIRNTEAFF
TRBV5-1	-	-	TRBJ2-5	TGCGCCAGCAAAAAATCAGGGAGCTCAGAGACCCAGTACTTC	CASKKSGSSETQYF
TRBV6-1	-	-	TRBJ1-4	TGTGCCAGCGAACGTAGGACTAATGAAAAACTGTTTTTT	CASERRTNEKLFF
TRBV19	TRBD1	few	TRBJ2-7	TGTGCCTCCCGGGACAGGGTAGTCCCCCCCTACGAGCAGTACTTC	CASRDRVVPPYEQYF
TRBV20-1	-	once	TRBJ2-7	TGCAGTGCTAGTAGCCCCGGGACTGGAGTGTACGAGCAGTACTTC	CSASSPGTGVYEQYF
TRBV6-1	-	-	TRBJ2-1	TGTGCCAGCAGTGAAGCGCAGGGCAATGAGCAGTTCTTC	CASSEAQGNEQFF
TRBV6-1	-	-	TRBJ2-5	TGTGCCAGCAAGGCTGACTACATCCAAGAGACCCAGTACTTC	CASKADYIQETQYF
TRBV7-8	TRBD1	-	TRBJ2-3	TGTGCCAGCAGCAAGACAAGACAGGGATTGATCACAGATACGCAGTATTTT	CASSKTRQGLITDTQYF
TRBV7-9	TRBD2	many	TRBJ2-1	TGTGCCAGCAGCTTAGTTTCTAGCGGGAGCCCTTGGCAGTTCTTC	CASSLVSSGSPWQFF
TRBV19	TRBD1	-	TRBJ1-2	TGTGCCAGTAGTACACAGGGGGCTGGCTACACCTTC	CASSTQGAGYTF
TRBV5-4	-	few	TRBJ2-3	TGTGCCACCGGAACCCCAGATACGCAGTATTTT	CATGTPDTQYF
TRBV9	TRBD2	few	TRBJ2-7	TGTGCCAGCAGCGTAGGACTAGCAGACCGCTACGAGCAGTACTTC	CASSVGLADRYEQYF
TRBV20-1	-	-	TRBJ1-2	TGCAGTGCTGACCCAAGGGTCCAGGTCTATGGCTACACCTTC	CSADPRVQVYGYTF
TRBV6-5	-	once	TRBJ2-2	TGTGCCAGCAGTTACCAACAATCGGGCACCGGGGAGCTGTTTTTT	CASSYQQSGTGELFF
TRBV15	-	-	TRBJ1-5	TGTGCCACCAGCGGGGGGTTCAATCAGCCCCAGCATTTT	CATSGGFNQPQHF